These 23 T cell receptor beta chains came from one sample sequenced in a study of CD8+CD57+ T cells in acquired aplastic anemia listed by TCRdb under 2018. The reads were generated on an Illumina HiSeq 2000. Genomic DNA served as template for TCR beta VDJ combination and CDR3 sequence profiling. TCRdb reprocessing: public reads trimmed at Q25 with fastp, clones called with MiXCR, in-frame beta chains kept. Entries that share a CDR3 protein sequence are merged under the most common genes and DNA. This sample comprises 130,000 or so distinct CDR3 sequences, roughly two fifths of them detected only once. Roughly 8.1% of the sample is in the top ten clones. Sequencing was done on a sample of sorted CD4+, CD8+, or CD8+CD57+ T cells (not recorded which) from PBMCs. The source is a human donor in good health, serving as a control.

This clonotype was detected only once. In nucleotides, the CDR3 is TGTGCCAGCAACGGCGGCGAATTGAACACTGAAGCTTTCTTT. Residues: CASNGGELNTEAFF. The chain is built from TRBV2 and TRBJ1-1; the D is unclear. Between the trimmed V and J ends, which lost 7 bases and 0 bases, there was a span of 12 bases. Germline lookup yields CDR1 SNHLY and CDR2 FYNNEI. This CDR3 region has 14 residues.

This clonotype was recorded a few times. This rearrangement joins TRBV5-1 to TRBJ1-3; TRBD1 matches at 9 bases. Germline V gives CDR1 SGHRS, CDR2 YFSETQ. This CDR3 has 17 residues. Germline trimming cut 4 bases from V and 0 bases from J; bases unmatched to any gene: 8. The CDR3 is CASSPGTGSYSGNTIYF. CDR3 DNA sequence: TGCGCCAGCAGCCCCGGGACAGGGTCCTACTCTGGAAACACCATATATTTT.

This clonotype has ten or more counts. V usage is TRBV5-1 and J usage is TRBJ2-7; perhaps TRBD1 as D (5 bases). The V gene's germline CDR1 is SGHRS and CDR2 YFSETQ. Trimming shortened V by 6 bases and J by 2 bases, and 15 bases separated the two germline ends. The CDR3 is made up of 14 amino acids. CDR3 bases: TGCGCCAGCAAACCCCAGGGCACAACCTACGAGCAGTACTTC. Its translation is CASKPQGTTYEQYF.

The chain recombines TRBV7-8 with TRBJ2-6, with no clear D. Germline V gives CDR1 SGHVS, CDR2 FQNEAQ. The CDR3 is 16 residues long. V lost 9 bases and J 4 bases, leaving 19 bases between the germline ends. CDR3 residues: CASSIVSGSGANVLTF. CDR3 sequence (DNA): TGTGCCAGTAGTATAGTTTCGGGCTCCGGGGCCAACGTCCTGACTTTC.

This clonotype has ten or more counts. The chain is built from TRBV5-1 and TRBJ2-7; D unclear. This CDR3 region has 14 residues. The V and J ends lost 5 bases and 2 bases respectively, with 14 bases between them. CDR1 and CDR2 from the germline V gene are SGHRS and YFSETQ. The DNA for the CDR3 is TGCGCCAGCAGTTCTCTGGGCTCCACCTACGAGCAGTACTTC. It translates to CASSSLGSTYEQYF.

Many counts were recorded for this clonotype. V usage is TRBV4-1 and J usage is TRBJ2-1, with D uncertain. CDR1 MGHRA and CDR2 YSYEKL come from the germline V gene. V was pared by 0 bases and J by 10 bases, with 7 bases between. The CDR3 runs to 12 residues. CDR3 bases: TGCGCCAGCAGCCAAGAGGTGGGGGAGCAGTTCTTC. Amino acids: CASSQEVGEQFF.

The J gene is TRBJ1-1, the V gene TRBV19; 8 bases line up with TRBD1. Losses at the gene ends were 5 bases for V and 5 bases for J; bases not matched to a gene: 7. CDR1 and CDR2 (germline): LNHDA, SQIVND (reference sequence). The CDR3 spans 14 residues. CDR3 loop: CASSAGQGRTEAFF. In nucleotides, the CDR3 is TGTGCCAGTAGTGCCGGACAGGGAAGGACTGAAGCTTTCTTT. The whole variable domain, filled in from reference TRBV19 and TRBJ1-1, reads DGGITQSPKYLFRKEGQNVTLSCEQNLNHDAMYWYRQDPGQGLRLIYYSQIVNDFQKGDIAEGYSVSREKKESFPLTVTSAQKNPTAFYLCASSAGQGRTEAFFGQGTRLTVV.

In this sample, this clonotype turned up a few times. DNA of the CDR3: TGTGCCAGTAGTTGGCGGGGCCAAGAGACCCAGTACTTC. It yields the protein CASSWRGQETQYF. The chain is built from TRBV19 and TRBJ2-5; maybe TRBD2 (6 bases). V was shortened by 5 bases and J by 1 base, with 8 bases between the two germline ends. The CDR3 runs to 13 residues. Germline CDR1 reads LNHDA; CDR2 reads SQIVND (reference sequence).

This clonotype was detected many times. The chain uses TRBV12-3 or TRBV12-4 and TRBJ1-3; D remains unclear. The ends were cut back, 2 bases at V and 8 bases at J, with 7 bases in the middle. The CDR3 has 12 residues. Here the CDR3 reads CASSLPGYTIYF. CDR3 nucleotides: TGTGCCAGCAGTTTACCCGGTTACACCATATATTTT.

Worth noting for this clonotype: A much larger clonotype is one base distant, so this may be a read error. The genes are TRBV6-1 and TRBJ2-7; D is uncertain. V gave up 4 bases and J gave up 4 bases, with 8 bases separating them. Germline loops: CDR1 MNHNS, CDR2 SASEGT. This CDR3 has 12 amino acids. The CDR3 DNA follows: TGTGCCAGCAGTGGGTCCCATTACGAGCAGTACTTC. It specifies CASSGSHYEQYF.

In its sample, this clonotype was seen many times. The V and J genes are TRBV20-1 and TRBJ2-3; 7 nucleotides match TRBD2. V gave up 6 bases and J gave up 2 bases; unmatched junction bases: 8. The germline V gene has CDR1 DFQATT and CDR2 SNEGSKA (reference sequence). The CDR3 has 14 amino acids. CDR3: CSAENGGDTDTQYF. In DNA form, the CDR3 reads TGCAGTGCCGAGAATGGGGGGGACACAGATACGCAGTATTTT.

The chain has TRBV20-1 and TRBJ2-7, with no clear D. V lost 1 base to trimming and J lost 2 bases, with 12 bases between them. Per the germline V gene, CDR1 is DFQATT and CDR2 is SNEGSKA (reference sequence). This CDR3 has 14 amino acids. This chain's CDR3 is CSARGGAGTYEQYF. CDR3 sequence (DNA): TGCAGTGCTAGAGGTGGAGCTGGGACCTACGAGCAGTACTTC.

This chain links TRBV5-4 with TRBJ1-1; 7 nucleotides line up with TRBD1. V dropped 6 bases and J dropped 4; count of bases not matched to a gene: 6. Germline V gene data show CDR1 as SGHNT and CDR2 as YYREEE (reference sequence). The CDR3 has 13 residues. The DNA of the CDR3 is TGTGCCAGCAACCTGAGACAGGGCACTGAAGCTTTCTTT. Encoded protein: CASNLRQGTEAFF.

This rearrangement joins TRBV18 to TRBJ1-1, with 9 bases matching TRBD1. Unmatched junction bases numbered 0, after V lost 3 bases and J lost 4 bases. Germline V gives CDR1 KGHSH, CDR2 LQKENI. The CDR3 extends over 13 amino acids. CDR3 amino acids: CASSPGQGTEAFF. The CDR3 nucleotides are TGTGCCAGCTCACCGGGACAGGGCACTGAAGCTTTCTTT. Variable domain in full (rest from reference TRBV18 and TRBJ1-1): NAGVMQNPRHLVRRRGQEARLRCSPMKGHSHVYWYRQLPEEGLKFMVYLQKENIIDESGMPKERFSAEFPKEGPSILRIQQVVRGDSAAYFCASSPGQGTEAFFGQGTRLTVV.

As for this clonotype: A read error may be the cause here, since a much bigger clone is one base away. The chain joins TRBV5-1 to TRBJ1-1; D remains ambiguous. CDR1 SGHRS and CDR2 YFSETQ come from the germline V gene. The CDR3 runs to 14 residues. CDR3 residues: CASSLGTQDYEALF. The DNA for the CDR3 is TGCGCCAGCAGCTTGGGGACGCAGGACTATGAAGCTCTCTTT.

The chain employs TRBV30 and TRBJ1-1; the match to TRBD1 covers 8 bases. The germline V gene has CDR1 GTSNPN and CDR2 SVGIG (reference sequence). Trimming cost V 5 bases and J 5 bases; bases outside gene matches: 4. CDR3 length: 12 residues. CDR3 sequence (DNA): TGTGCCTGGGTACAGGGGGGGACTGAAGCTTTCTTT. Translated: CAWVQGGTEAFF.

CDR3 nucleotides: TGTGCCAGCACCCAACAGGGTGGTCGGCAGTACGTC. Its protein product is CASTQQGGRQYV. The chain combines TRBV6-1 with TRBJ2-7, with D perhaps matching TRBD1 (6 bases). Germline V gene sequence: CDR1 MNHNS, CDR2 SASEGT. This CDR3 has 12 amino acids. V gave up 7 bases and J gave up 9 bases, with 16 bases separating them.

Turning to this clonotype: No conserved phenylalanine or tryptophan is present at the end of the CDR3, so a read error is the likely explanation. The J gene is TRBJ2-7, the V gene TRBV7-2; 9 bases agree with TRBD1. Germline V gene lookup returns CDR1 SGHTA and CDR2 FQGNSA. The CDR3 has 13 residues. The CDR3 spells CAVRDRAAYEQYS. Here the CDR3 DNA reads TGTGCTGTCCGGGACAGGGCAGCGTACGAGCAGTACTCC.

V and J are TRBV24-1 and TRBJ1-2; TRBD1 might be the D (5 bases). The length of the CDR3 is 13 residues. Germline CDR1 reads KGHDR; CDR2 reads SFDVKD. Trimming removed 5 bases from V and 2 bases from J, with 8 bases in between. CDR3 DNA: TGTGCCACCAGTGCGGGGACCAACTATGGCTACACCTTC. Encoded protein: CATSAGTNYGYTF.

This clonotype was observed many times. The chain is built from TRBV5-1 and TRBJ1-1; unclear D gene. V lost 4 bases and J 3 bases, leaving 16 bases between the germline ends. CDR1 is SGHRS, CDR2 YFSETQ, per germline. The CDR3 consists of 15 residues. CDR3 coding DNA: TGCGCCAGCAGCACACTCGACCCCGGGGACACTGAAGCTTTCTTT. It is translated as CASSTLDPGDTEAFF. Based on the CDR3 plus reference TRBV5-1 and TRBJ1-1, the full variable domain is KAGVTQTPRYLIKTRGQQVTLSCSPISGHRSVSWYQQTPGQGLQFLFEYFSETQRNKGNFPGRFSGRQFSNSRSEMNVSTLELGDSALYLCASSTLDPGDTEAFFGQGTRLTVV.

This clonotype was recorded many times. The CDR3 protein is CASSFGQLNQPQHF. The CDR3 bases are TGTGCCAGCAGCTTTGGGCAGCTAAATCAGCCCCAGCATTTT. The rearrangement joins TRBV5-5 to TRBJ1-5, with D unresolved. Trimming took 2 bases from V and 4 from J, leaving 10 bases between them. Per germline, CDR1 SGHKS and CDR2 YYEKEE (reference sequence). The CDR3 is 14 residues long.

This clonotype was seen repeatedly, ten times or more. The rearrangement joins TRBV15 to TRBJ2-5, with 9 bases fitting TRBD2. The CDR3 has 18 amino acids. The V gene end was trimmed by 8 bases and the J gene end by 2 bases; junction bases not matched to a gene: 18. Germline CDR1 reads LNHNV; CDR2 reads YYDKDF (reference sequence). The CDR3 DNA sequence: TGTGCCACCTCGGCGGGCGGGGCGGGGGGGCCCTCACAAGAGACCCAGTACTTC. Amino acids: CATSAGGAGGPSQETQYF.

The chain links TRBV24-1 to TRBJ2-7; D may be TRBD1 or TRBD2 (7 bases each). Germline V CDR1 and CDR2: KGHDR, SFDVKD. This CDR3 contains 12 residues. Trimming shortened V by 9 bases and J by 6 bases, and 14 bases separated the two germline ends. CDR3 sequence reads: CATQAGQTEQYF. Written as DNA, the CDR3 is TGTGCCACCCAAGCGGGACAGACCGAGCAGTACTTC.